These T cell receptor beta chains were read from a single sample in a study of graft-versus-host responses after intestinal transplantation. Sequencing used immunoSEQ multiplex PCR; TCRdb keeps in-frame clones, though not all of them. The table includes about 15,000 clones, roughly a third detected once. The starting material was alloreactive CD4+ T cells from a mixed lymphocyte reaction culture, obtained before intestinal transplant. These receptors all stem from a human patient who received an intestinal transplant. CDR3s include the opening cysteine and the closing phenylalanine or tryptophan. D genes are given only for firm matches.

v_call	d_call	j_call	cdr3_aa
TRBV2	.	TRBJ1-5	CASSEVGGAIVNQPQHF
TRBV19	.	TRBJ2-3	CASSIWGFSTDTQYF
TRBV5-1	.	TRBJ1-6	CASSSGQISNSPLHF
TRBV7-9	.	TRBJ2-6	CASSADSYDSGANVLTF
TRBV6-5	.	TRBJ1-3	CASNRVAGNTIYF
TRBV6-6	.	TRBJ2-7	CASSYGRGYGEQYF
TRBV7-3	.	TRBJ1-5	CASSLAGAGNQPQHF
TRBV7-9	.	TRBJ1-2	CASSLAGQFYGYTF
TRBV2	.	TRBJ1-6	CASRTDNSPLHF
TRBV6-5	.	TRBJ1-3	CASKGAPAHTIYF
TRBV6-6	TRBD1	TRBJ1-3	CASSYGDSSSGNTIYF
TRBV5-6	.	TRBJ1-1	CASSSGPDTEAFF
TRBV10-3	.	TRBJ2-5	CAISHRDRETQYF
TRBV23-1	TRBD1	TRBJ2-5	CASSQEGTGQETQYF
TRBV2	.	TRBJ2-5	CASSELGSSVETQYF
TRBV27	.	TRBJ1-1	CASSLEAGANTEAFF
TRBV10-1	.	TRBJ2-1	CASSVGGVYNEQFF
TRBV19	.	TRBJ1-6	CASSLSSYNSPLHF
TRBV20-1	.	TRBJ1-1	CSARENTEAFF
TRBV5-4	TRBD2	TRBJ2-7	CASSLGLAGVYYEQYF
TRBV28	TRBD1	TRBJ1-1	CATGPGQGLAFF
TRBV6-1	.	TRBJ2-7	CASRDYHVEQYF
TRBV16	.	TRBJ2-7	CASSQFSTVEQYF
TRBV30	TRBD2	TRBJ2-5	CAWRGGGGGKETHYF
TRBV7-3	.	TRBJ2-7	CASSLSSGPVYEQYF
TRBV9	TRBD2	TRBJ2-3	CARRGGAGVFGTDTQYF
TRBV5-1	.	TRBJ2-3	CASTPGVSTDTQYF
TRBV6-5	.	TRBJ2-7	CASSYQGRYEQYF
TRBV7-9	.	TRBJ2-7	CASSYSGRVYEQYF
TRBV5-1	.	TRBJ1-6	CASRSTHSRFGNSPLHF
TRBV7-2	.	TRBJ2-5	CASSLVRAPVVETQYF
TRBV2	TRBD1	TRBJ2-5	CASAGTGGGETQYF
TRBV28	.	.	CASRGADFLYEQYF
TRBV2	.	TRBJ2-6	CAGAVGRRSGANVLTF
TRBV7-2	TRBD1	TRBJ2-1	CASSFTGGVYNEQFF
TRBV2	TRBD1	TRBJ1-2	CASRSGQGAYYGYTF
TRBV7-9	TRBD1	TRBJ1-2	CASSLDRTGNYGYTF